The sequence of this TCR beta chain was determined in a study of blood T cell repertoires in COVID-19. Across the whole study: Samples came from the United States, Italy and Spain, spanning acute and convalescent COVID-19. PBMCs, B-cell-depleted T cells, or T cells were the source of the cDNA or gDNA that made up the material.

In the authors' workflow: Amplifying reference gene primers gave estimates of nucleated cell counts. The repertoire was sequenced with immunoSEQ multiplex PCR; TCRdb's copy has only in-frame clones and lacks some. That table gives V, J and clone size, and the DNA gave D and trimming. The sample records around 51,000 clones, approximately 90% being singletons. This CDR3 has 16 amino acids. In germline, CDR1 is SEHNR, CDR2 FQNEAQ (reference sequence). V lost 1 base and J lost 8; bases outside the gene matches: 10. J is TRBJ2-1 and V is TRBV7-9; TRBD1 agrees at 8 bases. The specimen sequenced was peripheral blood. This sequence was found in a man aged 70-80 years with acute or convalescent COVID-19. The CDR3 spells CASSLGAGGSMDEQFF. CDR3 in DNA: TGTGCCAGCAGCTTAGGCGCAGGGGGCTCTATGGATGAGCAGTTCTTC.